The 32 T cell receptor beta chains listed next were all sequenced from one sample in a study of blood T cells in healthy people across ages. Together with a sample-barcoded 5' primer, a J-beta primer mix was included in a second PCR lasting roughly 6 to 12 cycles. TCRdb processed the 5' RACE reads anew with MiXCR; each CDR3 protein has one entry. The table shows 650,000 to 800,000 distinct CDR3 sequences, with under 45% occurring only once. Material for sequencing was blood. These receptors were taken from a man aged 60 to 75 in good health.

V gene TRBV3-1 combines with J gene TRBJ2-1; D remains unclear. CDR1 LGHDT and CDR2 YNNKEL come from the germline V gene (reference sequence). Trimming removed 5 bases from V and 0 bases from J, with 17 bases in between. The CDR3 consists of 17 residues. CDR3 coding DNA: TGTGCCAGCAGCTCCCAAGATTTACTGAGCTCCTACAATGAGCAGTTCTTC. It codes for CASSSQDLLSSYNEQFF.

This clonotype was recorded at least ten times. The J gene is TRBJ2-4, the V gene TRBV20-1; 11 positions agree with TRBD2. J lost 7 bases, V lost 5 bases, and 10 bases had no gene match. CDR1 is DFQATT and CDR2 is SNEGSKA in the germline V gene (reference sequence). The CDR3 has 15 amino acids. The CDR3 DNA reads TGCAGTGCTTTCGGACTAGCGGGTCCCTCTAACATTCAGTACTTC. This sequence encodes CSAFGLAGPSNIQYF.

Only a few counts were recorded for this clonotype. This chain links TRBV4-3 with TRBJ2-2; TRBD1 matches at 7 bases. The CDR3 extends over 17 amino acids. Trimming cost V 3 bases and J 5 bases; bases outside gene matches: 12. Germline-derived CDR1 and CDR2 are LGHNA and YSLEER. CDR3 nucleotide sequence: TGCGCCAGCAGCCAGGAGACTTGGACAGGCGGAACCGGGGAGCTGTTTTTT. Amino acid sequence: CASSQETWTGGTGELFF.

This clonotype has a handful of counts. The chain uses TRBV7-2 and TRBJ2-7, with 8 bases fitting TRBD1. There are 15 residues in the CDR3. The germline V gene has CDR1 SGHTA and CDR2 FQGNSA. After removal of 2 bases from V and 3 bases from J, the junction contained 6 bases not matched to a gene. The CDR3: CASSLPDREHYEQYF. The CDR3 nucleotides are TGTGCCAGCAGCTTACCGGACAGGGAGCACTACGAGCAGTACTTC.

V gene TRBV6-2 or TRBV6-3 combines with J gene TRBJ2-1; D unresolved. V dropped 3 bases and J dropped 7 bases, with 7 bases sitting between them. The CDR3 has 12 amino acids. CDR1 and CDR2 from the germline V gene are MNHEY and SVGEGT. The CDR3 nucleotides read TGTGCCAGCAGTTATTTGGTGAATGAGCAGTTCTTC. Translated, it gives CASSYLVNEQFF.

The V and J genes are TRBV5-1 and TRBJ2-5; 7 nucleotides align to TRBD2. The J call may be incorrect, as the DNA end agrees better with TRBJ2-4. Germline CDR1 SGHRS, CDR2 YFSETQ. This CDR3 contains 17 residues. The CDR3 spells CASSLVGLVEAKNIQYF. CDR3 nucleotides: TGCGCCAGCAGCTTGGTCGGACTAGTTGAGGCTAAAAACATTCAGTACTTC.

The J gene is TRBJ1-1, the V gene TRBV9; maybe TRBD1 (5 bases). The V gene's germline CDR1 is SGDLS and CDR2 YYNGEE. Trimming left V 0 bases short and J 3 bases short, with 12 bases between. The CDR3 runs to 15 residues. In DNA, the CDR3 is TGTGCCAGCAGCGTAGCTGAAGACAGACACACTGAAGCTTTCTTT. It translates to CASSVAEDRHTEAFF.

J is TRBJ2-3 and V is TRBV5-1; 9 nucleotides agree with TRBD2. Trimming at V came to 5 bases and at J to 3 bases, leaving 4 bases not matched to a gene. Germline CDR1 reads SGHRS; CDR2 reads YFSETQ. The CDR3 totals 14 residues. For the CDR3, the DNA is TGCGCCAGCAGAATTAGCGGGAGAACAGATACGCAGTATTTT. Residues: CASRISGRTDTQYF. Looking up the rest from reference TRBV5-1 and TRBJ2-3 gives the full variable domain: KAGVTQTPRYLIKTRGQQVTLSCSPISGHRSVSWYQQTPGQGLQFLFEYFSETQRNKGNFPGRFSGRQFSNSRSEMNVSTLELGDSALYLCASRISGRTDTQYFGPGTRLTVL.

This rearrangement joins TRBV7-2 to TRBJ1-2; 8 bases match TRBD1. The CDR3 totals 12 residues. V dropped 5 bases and J dropped 13; count of bases not matched to a gene: 9. Germline V CDR1 and CDR2: SGHTA, FQGNSA. The CDR3 DNA reads TGTGCCAGCAGCCGAGACAGGGGTAGTATCACCTTC. This sequence encodes CASSRDRGSITF.

This clonotype was observed a few times. This chain uses TRBV18 with TRBJ1-1, with 8 bases fitting TRBD1. CDR3 length: 15 amino acids. The V and J ends lost 5 bases and 2 bases, in that order; junction bases with no gene match: 7. CDR1 and CDR2 from the germline V gene are KGHSH and LQKENI. CDR3 sequence reads: CASSAMTGVNTEAFF. In DNA, the CDR3 is TGTGCCAGCTCAGCAATGACAGGGGTTAACACTGAAGCTTTCTTT.

The chain combines TRBV20-1 with TRBJ2-1, with D unclear. The length of the CDR3 is 16 residues. The germline V gene encodes CDR1 DFQATT and CDR2 SNEGSKA (reference sequence). Trimming cost V 0 bases and J 4 bases, with 16 bases left between them. The CDR3 DNA follows: TGCAGTGCTAGAGATACGGCGATAGACTGGTACAATGAGCAGTTCTTC. It translates to CSARDTAIDWYNEQFF.

On this clonotype: A much more abundant neighbour one base away suggests this may be a read error. The chain recombines TRBV11-2 with TRBJ2-1; D perhaps matches TRBD2 (5 bases). Germline V gene data show CDR1 as SGHAT and CDR2 as FQNNGV. This CDR3 has 15 amino acids. This CDR3 reads CVSSLETWAGNEQFF. The CDR3 DNA sequence: TGTGTCAGCAGCCTAGAGACTTGGGCGGGCAATGAGCAGTTCTTC.

A few counts support this clonotype. The rearrangement uses TRBV27 and TRBJ1-4, with TRBD1 identical over 9 bases. The CDR3 contains 15 residues. V gave up 3 bases and J gave up 5 bases; unmatched junction bases: 4. The V gene's germline CDR1 is MNHEY and CDR2 SMNVEV (reference sequence). CDR3 bases: TGTGCCAGCAGTTTCCTGGGACAGGGCAATGAAAAACTGTTTTTT. Its translation is CASSFLGQGNEKLFF.

The rearrangement uses TRBV5-5 and TRBJ2-7; 9 bases align to TRBD1. Per germline, CDR1 SGHKS and CDR2 YYEKEE (reference sequence). The CDR3 is made up of 16 amino acids. V trimming: 0 bases; J trimming: 1 base; junction bases outside the gene matches: 5. The CDR3 DNA is TGTGCCAGCAGCTTGGCCCGGGACAGGGCTTCCTACGAGCAGTACTTC. It codes for CASSLARDRASYEQYF. The variable domain in full, with the rest retrieved from reference TRBV5-5 and TRBJ2-7, is DAGVTQSPTHLIKTRGQQVTLRCSPISGHKSVSWYQQVLGQGPQFIFQYYEKEERGRGNFPDRFSARQFPNYSSELNVNALLLGDSALYLCASSLARDRASYEQYFGPGTRLTVT.

This clonotype was counted a few times. This chain uses TRBV9 with TRBJ2-7; D is unresolved. Trimming removed 0 bases at V and 0 bases at J, with 10 bases between. Germline values: CDR1 SGDLS, CDR2 YYNGEE. This CDR3 has 15 amino acids. CDR3 amino acids: CASSVGNTVSYEQYF. The CDR3 coding sequence is TGTGCCAGCAGCGTAGGAAATACAGTCTCCTACGAGCAGTACTTC.

The rearrangement joins TRBV7-6 to TRBJ2-5; 7 bases are shared with TRBD1. CDR3 length equals 16 residues. CDR1 is SGHVS, CDR2 FNYEAQ, per germline. Trimming cost V 0 bases and J 5 bases; bases outside gene matches: 9. CDR3 sequence: CASSLAPGGTRETQYF. Here the CDR3 DNA reads TGTGCCAGCAGCTTAGCTCCAGGGGGAACTAGGGAGACCCAGTACTTC.

This chain connects TRBV4-1 to TRBJ1-1; TRBD1 is a possible D gene (6 bases). The V end was cut by 3 bases, the J end by 8 bases, with 19 bases between. Germline CDR1 reads MGHRA; CDR2 reads YSYEKL. The CDR3 sequence is 15 residues long. CDR3 sequence reads: CASSHVWGAPIEAFF. The CDR3 DNA sequence: TGCGCCAGCAGCCACGTCTGGGGGGCCCCTATCGAAGCTTTCTTT.

This clonotype has only a few counts. The chain joins TRBV18 to TRBJ2-1; a weak D match, TRBD1 (5 bases). The CDR3 has 16 amino acids. Trimming stripped 7 bases from V and 3 bases from J, with 19 bases between. Germline CDR1 is KGHSH and CDR2 is LQKENI. This CDR3 is CASFTNPGSIYNEQFF. CDR3 coding DNA: TGTGCCAGCTTCACCAATCCAGGGTCGATCTACAATGAGCAGTTCTTC.

This sequence joins TRBV4-3 and TRBJ2-5; 10 bases are a match to TRBD1. The J call may be wrong; the DNA end is better matched by TRBJ2-7. Germline V gives CDR1 LGHNA, CDR2 YSLEER. CDR3 size: 15 residues. DNA of the CDR3: TGCGCCAGCAGCCCTGGACAGGGGGGGACCTCCGAGCAGTACTTC. Encoded protein: CASSPGQGGTSEQYF.

J is TRBJ2-1 and V is TRBV29-1; tentatively, D is TRBD1 (5 bases). Trimming took 4 bases from V and 6 from J, leaving 10 bases between them. The CDR3 contains 12 residues. CDR1 and CDR2 (germline): SQVTM, ANQGSEA. In DNA form, the CDR3 reads TGCAGCGTTGTGGGGCCAGGCAATGAGCAGTTCTTC. Translated, it gives CSVVGPGNEQFF.

This clonotype appeared a few times. Here the CDR3 reads CASSERTPSSPLHF. Written as DNA, the CDR3 is TGTGCCAGCAGTGAACGGACGCCCAGTTCACCCCTCCACTTT. The chain is built from TRBV6-1 and TRBJ1-6; D call uncertain. CDR1 and CDR2 from the germline V gene are MNHNS and SASEGT. V was clipped by 2 bases and J by 9 bases, with 11 bases between them. The CDR3 spans 14 residues.

The chain combines TRBV2 with TRBJ2-6, with TRBD1 identical over 9 bases. Germline CDR1 is SNHLY and CDR2 is FYNNEI. V shed 4 bases, J shed 4 bases, and the junction held 5 bases outside the gene matches. There are 16 residues in the CDR3. The CDR3 DNA reads TGTGCCAGCAGTGGGGACAGGGAATCCGGGGCCAACGTCCTGACTTTC. It translates to CASSGDRESGANVLTF. Based on the CDR3 plus reference TRBV2 and TRBJ2-6, the full variable domain is EPEVTQTPSHQVTQMGQEVILRCVPISNHLYFYWYRQILGQKVEFLVSFYNNEISEKSEIFDDQFSVERPDGSNFTLKIRSTKLEDSAMYFCASSGDRESGANVLTFGAGSRLTVL.

V usage is TRBV28 and J usage is TRBJ1-4; no clear D gene. Germline V gene data show CDR1 as MDHEN and CDR2 as SYDVKM. The V and J ends lost 7 bases and 4 bases respectively, with 19 bases between them. The CDR3 is made up of 16 amino acids. CDR3 sequence reads: CASNRAGGRGNEKLFF. The CDR3, as DNA: TGTGCCAGCAACCGGGCAGGAGGCCGGGGTAATGAAAAACTGTTTTTT.

This clonotype was seen a handful of times. The chain uses TRBV28 and TRBJ2-5, with 11 bases identical to TRBD2. The V and J ends lost 5 bases and 7 bases, in that order; junction bases with no gene match: 6. Per the germline V gene, CDR1 is MDHEN and CDR2 is SYDVKM. The CDR3 has 14 amino acids. As DNA, the CDR3 is TGTGCCAGCAGTCCCGGACTAGCGGGCGTGACCCAGTACTTC. Translating gives CASSPGLAGVTQYF.

This clonotype has a single count. This chain joins TRBV10-3 and TRBJ1-2, with 7 positions matching TRBD1. The CDR3 is made up of 12 amino acids. Losses at the gene ends were 2 bases for V and 8 bases for J; bases not matched to a gene: 2. Germline lookup yields CDR1 ENHRY and CDR2 SYGVKD. DNA for the CDR3: TGTGCCATCAGTGAGGACAGGGCGGGCTACACCTTC. It yields the protein CAISEDRAGYTF.

V is TRBV20-1 and J is TRBJ2-3; D gene uncertain. V dropped 0 bases and J dropped 7 bases, with 8 bases sitting between them. Looked up from germline, CDR1 is DFQATT and CDR2 is SNEGSKA (reference sequence). CDR3 length: 12 amino acids. Here the CDR3 DNA reads TGCAGTGCTAGAGAGGACGACCATACGCAGTATTTT. Its protein is CSAREDDHTQYF.

This chain links TRBV3-1 with TRBJ2-3; TRBD1 agrees at 7 bases. The CDR3 spans 17 residues. V dropped 0 bases and J dropped 10; count of bases not matched to a gene: 16. Per the germline V gene, CDR1 is LGHDT and CDR2 is YNNKEL (reference sequence). The CDR3 nucleotides read TGTGCCAGCAGCCAAGATGGGGGACAGCTTTTCACCTGGGCGCAGTATTTT. Translating it yields CASSQDGGQLFTWAQYF.

The chain links TRBV5-1 to TRBJ1-4; 7 bases agree with TRBD1. Germline lookup yields CDR1 SGHRS and CDR2 YFSETQ. The CDR3 runs to 15 residues. Trimming took 4 bases from V and 3 from J; bases not matched to a gene: 6. The CDR3 loop reads CASSPRGPANEKLFF. The CDR3 bases are TGCGCCAGCAGCCCAAGGGGGCCGGCTAATGAAAAACTGTTTTTT.

The V gene is TRBV15, the J gene TRBJ1-5, with D possibly matching TRBD1 (5 bases). Germline CDR1 LNHNV, CDR2 YYDKDF (reference sequence). The CDR3 runs to 17 residues. V was pared by 0 bases and J by 2 bases, with 14 bases between. The CDR3 coding sequence is TGTGCCACCAGCAGAGATTGGGCAGGGACGGGCAATCAGCCCCAGCATTTT. This gives the protein CATSRDWAGTGNQPQHF. Filled out from reference TRBV15 and TRBJ1-5, the complete variable domain reads DAMVIQNPRYQVTQFGKPVTLSCSQTLNHNVMYWYQQKSSQAPKLLFHYYDKDFNNEADTPDNFQSRRPNTSFCFLDIRSPGLGDTAMYLCATSRDWAGTGNQPQHFGDGTRLSIL.

CDR3 residues: CASRSPGTGGNEQYF. The CDR3, as DNA: TGCGCCAGCAGATCTCCGGGGACAGGCGGCAATGAGCAGTACTTC. The chain joins TRBV5-1 to TRBJ2-5; 8 bases map to TRBD1. V trimming: 5 bases; J trimming: 11 bases; junction bases outside the gene matches: 17. The germline V gene has CDR1 SGHRS and CDR2 YFSETQ. This CDR3 has 15 amino acids.

The chain recombines TRBV3-1 with TRBJ2-3, with TRBD2 as a possible D gene (5 bases). Trimming removed 1 base at V and 5 bases at J, with 7 bases between. The germline V gene has CDR1 LGHDT and CDR2 YNNKEL (reference sequence). CDR3 length equals 13 residues. The CDR3 DNA reads as TGTGCCAGCAGCCAAGGAGGGTTAGATACGCAGTATTTT. It is translated as CASSQGGLDTQYF.

This clonotype was counted only a few times. The chain is built from TRBV7-9 and TRBJ2-6, with D hard to call. The germline V gene has CDR1 SEHNR and CDR2 FQNEAQ (reference sequence). The CDR3 extends over 16 amino acids. The V end was cut by 4 bases, the J end by 1 base, with 11 bases between. In DNA form, the CDR3 reads TGTGCCAGCAGCTCCGGCACGATGTCTGGGGCCAACGTCCTGACTTTC. Translation: CASSSGTMSGANVLTF. Drawing the rest from reference TRBV7-9 and TRBJ2-6, the complete variable domain is DTGVSQNPRHKITKRGQNVTFRCDPISEHNRLYWYRQTLGQGPEFLTYFQNEAQLEKSRLLSDRFSAERPKGSFSTLEIQRTEQGDSAMYLCASSSGTMSGANVLTFGAGSRLTVL.